A single sample gave rise to the 5 T cell receptor beta chains below, sequenced in a study of T cells expressing NK-cell markers. TCRdb reprocessed the 5' RACE reads and keeps a single row for each CDR3 protein, giving no DNA. The listing contains approximately 150,000 distinct CDR3 sequences. The sample was blood T cells: a sorted CD56 or NKG2C T cell subset, CD4+ or CD8+ T cells, or bulk PBMC T cells (not recorded which). These receptors all stem from a woman between 18 and 70 years old in good health.

The chain employs TRBV20-1 and TRBJ2-7. The CDR3 totals 11 residues. CDR1 DFQATT and CDR2 SNEGSKA come from the germline V gene (reference sequence). The CDR3 spells CSASVVYEQYF.

V gene TRBV3-1 combines with J gene TRBJ2-1; TCRdb picks TRBD1, but there is no DNA to check that call. The CDR3 extends over 15 amino acids. Germline V CDR1 and CDR2: LGHDT, YNNKEL (reference sequence). The chain's CDR3 is CASSQVRGDYNEQFF.

This chain links TRBV7-9 with TRBJ2-7; as DNA is missing, the TRBD1 call by TCRdb cannot be tested. The germline CDR1 and CDR2 sequences are SEHNR and FQNEAQ (reference sequence). The CDR3 runs to 15 residues. CDR3 in amino acids: CASRPLGDGTYEQYF.

The chain joins TRBV12-3 or TRBV12-4 to TRBJ2-1; no DNA is available, so the TRBD2 call from TCRdb remains unchecked. CDR3 length: 14 residues. This chain's CDR3 is CASTPGLGRNEQFF.

The chain carries TRBV20-1 and TRBJ2-1; the TCRdb D gene call, TRBD2, has no DNA to confirm it. The length of the CDR3 is 15 residues. CDR1 DFQATT and CDR2 SNEGSKA come from the germline V gene (reference sequence). The CDR3 sequence: CSAREAGTSYNEQFF.